This T cell receptor beta chain was sequenced during a study of cytomegalovirus exposure and HLA in healthy donors. Whole-study context: The 120 or so validation repertoires used the same platform as the 500 to 700 first-cohort repertoires, a later analysis reported.

The CDR3 has 14 residues. The germline V gene has CDR1 WSHSY and CDR2 SAAADI. J lost 1 base, V lost 3 bases, and 3 bases had no gene match. This table comes from immunoSEQ multiplex PCR, and its TCRdb copy is limited to in-frame clones, with some not included. Of roughly 220,000 clones detected, 85% to 95% appear once; the ten largest clones hold approximately 1%. This TCR derives from a woman aged 18-29 years in good health and CMV-seronegative. Sequencing input: PBMCs. This chain joins TRBV10-2 and TRBJ2-7; TRBD1 aligns across 7 bases. The CDR3 DNA sequence: TGCGCCAGCAGTGAAAGGGGGCGATCCTACGAGCAGTACTTC. The encoded protein is CASSERGRSYEQYF.